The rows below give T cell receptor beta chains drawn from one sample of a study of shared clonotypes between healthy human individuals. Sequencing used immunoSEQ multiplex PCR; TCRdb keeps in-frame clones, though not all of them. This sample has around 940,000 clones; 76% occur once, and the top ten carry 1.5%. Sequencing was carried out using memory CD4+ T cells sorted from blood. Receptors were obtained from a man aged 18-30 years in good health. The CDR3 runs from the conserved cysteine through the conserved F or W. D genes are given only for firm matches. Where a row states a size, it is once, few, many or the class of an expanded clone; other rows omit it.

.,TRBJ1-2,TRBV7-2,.,CASTRGGNYGYTF,TGTGCCAGCACTCGAGGCGGCAACTATGGCTACACCTTC
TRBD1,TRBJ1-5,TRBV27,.,CASSGTEYQPQHF,TGTGCCAGCAGCGGGACAGAGTATCAGCCCCAGCATTTT
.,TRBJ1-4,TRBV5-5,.,CASSLAQGANEKLFF,TGTGCCAGCAGCTTGGCCCAGGGAGCTAATGAAAAACTGTTTTTT
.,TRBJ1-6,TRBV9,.,CASSSSVDSPLHF,TGTGCCAGCAGCTCCTCCGTTGATTCACCCCTCCACTTT
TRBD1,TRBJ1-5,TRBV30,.,CAWSGGQASNQPQHF,TGTGCCTGGAGTGGAGGACAGGCTAGCAATCAGCCCCAGCATTTT
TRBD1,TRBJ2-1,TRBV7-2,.,CASSQQGFEQFF,TGTGCCAGCAGCCAACAGGGGTTTGAGCAGTTCTTC
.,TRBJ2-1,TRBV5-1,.,CASSLAGERSDEQFF,TGCGCCAGCAGCTTGGCCGGGGAACGAAGCGATGAGCAGTTCTTC
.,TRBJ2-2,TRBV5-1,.,CASSPQGGELFF,TGCGCCAGCAGCCCTCAGGGCGGGGAGCTGTTTTTT
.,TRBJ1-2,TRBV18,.,CASSPPQRAGGYTF,TGTGCCAGCTCACCACCCCAGCGGGCGGGAGGCTACACCTTC
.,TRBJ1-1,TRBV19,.,CASSEVNTEAFF,TGTGCCAGTAGTGAGGTGAACACTGAAGCTTTCTTT
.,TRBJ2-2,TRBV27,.,CASSLSAVGPGELFF,TGTGCCAGCAGTTTATCGGCCGTCGGACCCGGGGAGCTGTTTTTT
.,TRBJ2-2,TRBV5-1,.,CASSIGSGELFF,TGCGCCAGCAGCATCGGGTCCGGGGAGCTGTTTTTT
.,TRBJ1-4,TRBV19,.,CASSISAGVNEKLFF,TGTGCCAGTAGTATCTCCGCAGGGGTCAATGAAAAACTGTTTTTT
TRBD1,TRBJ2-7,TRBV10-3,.,CAISMTGGSGTYEQYF,TGTGCCATCAGTATGACAGGGGGCTCTGGGACCTACGAGCAGTACTTC
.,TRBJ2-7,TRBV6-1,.,CASGLGYEQYF,TGTGCCAGCGGATTGGGATACGAGCAGTACTTC
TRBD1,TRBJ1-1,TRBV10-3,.,CAISATGEGTEAFF,TGTGCCATCAGTGCGACAGGGGAGGGAACTGAAGCTTTCTTT
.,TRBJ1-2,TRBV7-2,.,CASSPGVGYYGYTF,TGTGCCAGCAGTCCGGGAGTGGGGTACTATGGCTACACCTTC
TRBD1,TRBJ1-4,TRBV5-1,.,CASSSPDRGQRVKLFF,TGCGCCAGCAGCTCACCCGACAGGGGGCAGAGGGTAAAACTGTTTTTT
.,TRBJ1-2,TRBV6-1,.,CASSEAGQGGYGYTF,TGTGCCAGCAGTGAAGCGGGGCAGGGTGGGTATGGCTACACCTTC
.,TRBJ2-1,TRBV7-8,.,CASSLVILGEQFF,TGTGCCAGCAGCTTAGTAATTCTGGGTGAGCAGTTCTTC
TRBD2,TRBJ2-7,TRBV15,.,CATSKGLAYEQYF,TGTGCCACCAGCAAGGGACTAGCATACGAGCAGTACTTC
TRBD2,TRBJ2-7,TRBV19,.,CASKTSGVPEQYF,TGTGCCAGTAAGACTAGCGGGGTCCCGGAGCAGTACTTC
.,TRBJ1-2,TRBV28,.,CASSRTYGYTF,TGTGCCAGCAGTAGGACCTATGGCTACACCTTC
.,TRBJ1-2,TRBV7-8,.,CASSLTQGRDGYTF,TGTGCCAGCAGCTTAACCCAGGGACGGGATGGCTACACCTTC
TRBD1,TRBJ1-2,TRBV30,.,CAWRSTGGGYGYTF,TGTGCCTGGAGGTCCACAGGGGGCGGATATGGCTACACCTTC
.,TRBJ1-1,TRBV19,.,CASRPKRQNTEAFF,TGTGCCAGTAGGCCGAAGCGACAGAACACTGAAGCTTTCTTT
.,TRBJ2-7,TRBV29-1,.,CSVFGSYEQYF,TGCAGCGTTTTTGGGTCCTACGAGCAGTACTTC
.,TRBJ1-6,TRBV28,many,CASSSEGSPLHF,TGTGCCAGCAGTTCAGAGGGATCACCCCTCCACTTT
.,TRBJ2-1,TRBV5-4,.,CASSFGDRTYNEQFF,TGTGCCAGCAGCTTCGGCGACAGAACCTACAATGAGCAGTTCTTC
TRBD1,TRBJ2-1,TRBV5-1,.,CASRQTGTGSRGQFF,TGCGCCAGCAGACAAACCGGGACAGGGAGTCGGGGGCAGTTCTTC
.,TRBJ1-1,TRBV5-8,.,CASSYRYLNTEAFF,TGTGCCAGCAGCTACAGGTATCTGAACACTGAAGCTTTCTTT
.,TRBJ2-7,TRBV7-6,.,CASSRGRAPYEQYF,TGTGCCAGCAGCCGCGGTAGGGCCCCCTACGAGCAGTACTTC
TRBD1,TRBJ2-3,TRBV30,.,CAWSVGQGARRTQYF,TGTGCCTGGAGTGTAGGGCAGGGGGCGCGACGAACGCAGTATTTT
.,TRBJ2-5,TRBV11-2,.,CASSLLGETQYF,TGTGCCAGCAGCCTACTAGGGGAGACCCAGTACTTC
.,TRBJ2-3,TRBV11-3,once,CASSLVAGAGDTQYF,TGTGCCAGCAGCTTAGTCGCGGGGGCAGGAGATACGCAGTATTTT
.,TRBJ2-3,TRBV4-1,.,CASSQRTVELTNTQYF,TGCGCCAGCAGCCAACGGACGGTGGAATTAACGAATACGCAGTATTTT
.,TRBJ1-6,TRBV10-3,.,CAISGAQGGSPLHF,TGTGCCATCAGTGGCGCACAGGGTGGTTCACCCCTCCACTTT
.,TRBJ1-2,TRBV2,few,CASSEAVGQIPNYGYTF,TGTGCCAGCAGTGAAGCAGTCGGACAGATTCCTAACTATGGCTACACCTTC
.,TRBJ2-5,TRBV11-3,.,CASSLNAAETQYF,TGTGCCAGCAGCTTAAACGCTGCCGAGACCCAGTACTTC
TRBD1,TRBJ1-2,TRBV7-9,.,CASSLDRASNYGYTF,TGTGCCAGCAGCCTGGACAGGGCTTCTAACTATGGCTACACCTTC
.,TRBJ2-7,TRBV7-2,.,CASSLEIGFTYEQYF,TGTGCCAGCAGCTTAGAGATAGGGTTCACCTACGAGCAGTACTTC
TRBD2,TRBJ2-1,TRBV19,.,CASSRSGISYNEQFF,TGTGCCAGTAGCCGAAGCGGGATCTCCTACAATGAGCAGTTCTTC
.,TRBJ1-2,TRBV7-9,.,CASSPGQIYGYTF,TGTGCCAGCAGCCCTGGACAGATATATGGCTACACCTTC
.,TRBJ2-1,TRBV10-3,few,CAIAQRGQNEQFF,TGTGCCATCGCCCAGCGGGGACAAAATGAGCAGTTCTTC
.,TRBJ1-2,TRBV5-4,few,CASSSGGGYGYTF,TGTGCCAGCAGCTCGGGGGGCGGCTATGGCTACACCTTC
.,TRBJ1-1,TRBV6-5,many,CASSFRGAEAFF,TGTGCCAGCAGTTTCCGGGGCGCTGAAGCTTTCTTT
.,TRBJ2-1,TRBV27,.,CASPTNEQFF,TGTGCCAGCCCAACCAATGAGCAGTTCTTC
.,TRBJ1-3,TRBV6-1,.,CASSERYTGSGNTIYF,TGTGCCAGCAGTGAAAGGTACACCGGCTCTGGAAACACCATATATTTT
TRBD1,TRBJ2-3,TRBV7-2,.,CASSPYGTGVLTDTQYF,TGTGCCAGCAGCCCATACGGGACAGGGGTTTTGACAGATACGCAGTATTTT
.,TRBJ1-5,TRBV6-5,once,CASRRGFFGLEPQHF,TGTGCCAGCAGACGCGGGTTCTTCGGCCTTGAGCCCCAGCATTTT
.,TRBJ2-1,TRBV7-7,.,CASSPNRDNEQFF,TGTGCTAGCAGCCCAAACAGGGACAATGAGCAGTTCTTC
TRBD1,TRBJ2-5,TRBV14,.,CASSQGLGQGMKTQYF,TGTGCCAGCAGCCAAGGACTGGGACAGGGGATGAAGACCCAGTACTTC
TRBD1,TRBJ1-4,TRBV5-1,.,CASGESGQSNEKLFF,TGCGCCAGCGGCGAATCGGGACAGTCGAATGAAAAACTGTTTTTT
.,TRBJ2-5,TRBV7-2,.,CASSLVTVGETQYF,TGTGCCAGCAGCTTAGTTACAGTGGGAGAGACCCAGTACTTC
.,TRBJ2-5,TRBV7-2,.,CASALWETQYF,TGTGCCAGTGCACTTTGGGAGACCCAGTACTTC
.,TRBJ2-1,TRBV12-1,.,CASSTRTSGEQFF,TGTGCCAGCAGCACCCGGACTAGCGGTGAGCAGTTCTTC
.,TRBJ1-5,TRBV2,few,CASSGQGSSQPQHF,TGTGCCAGCAGTGGTCAGGGGTCGTCTCAGCCCCAGCATTTT